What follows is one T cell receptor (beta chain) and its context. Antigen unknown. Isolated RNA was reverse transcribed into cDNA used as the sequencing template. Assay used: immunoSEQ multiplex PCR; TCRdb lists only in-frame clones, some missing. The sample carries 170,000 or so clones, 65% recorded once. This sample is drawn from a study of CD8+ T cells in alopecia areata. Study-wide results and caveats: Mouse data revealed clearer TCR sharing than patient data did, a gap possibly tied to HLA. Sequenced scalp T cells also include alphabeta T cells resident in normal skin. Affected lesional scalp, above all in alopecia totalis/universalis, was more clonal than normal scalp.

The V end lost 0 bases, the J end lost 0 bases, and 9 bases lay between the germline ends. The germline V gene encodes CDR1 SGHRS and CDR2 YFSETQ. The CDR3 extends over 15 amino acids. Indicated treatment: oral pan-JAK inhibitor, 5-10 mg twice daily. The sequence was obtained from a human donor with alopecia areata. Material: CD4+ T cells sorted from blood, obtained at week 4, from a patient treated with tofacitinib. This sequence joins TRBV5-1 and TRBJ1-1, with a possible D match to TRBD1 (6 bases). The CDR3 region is CASSLAGQLNTEAFF. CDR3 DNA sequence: TGCGCCAGCAGCTTGGCCGGACAGCTGAACACTGAAGCTTTCTTT.